These 13 T cell receptor beta chains share one sample of origin, sequenced in a study of CD8+ T cells in alopecia areata. As the sequencing template, cDNA was produced by extracting RNA and reverse transcribing it. Repertoires were generated with immunoSEQ multiplex PCR, while TCRdb's copy carries only in-frame clones and drops some. The table lists about 97,000 clones, about three fifths of them singletons. The treatment was: oral pan-JAK inhibitor, 5-10 mg twice daily. The specimen was CD8+ T cells sorted from blood, collected at approximately week 55, from a patient treated with tofacitinib. The receptors were sampled from a human donor with alopecia areata.

A few counts support this clone. V is TRBV7-9 and J is TRBJ2-5; 7 bases are shared with TRBD1. The trim removed 6 bases at V and 1 base at J, leaving 5 bases unmatched. This CDR3 is 14 amino acids long. Germline CDR1 reads SEHNR; CDR2 reads FQNEAQ (reference sequence). CDR3 sequence: CASSRTGLQETQYF. CDR3 coding DNA: TGTGCCAGCAGTCGGACAGGCCTCCAAGAGACCCAGTACTTC.

The chain carries TRBV11-3 and TRBJ2-1; TRBD1 agrees at 7 bases. The CDR3 is 18 amino acids. Trimming at V came to 0 bases and at J to 4 bases, leaving 12 bases not matched to a gene. CDR1 is SGHNT, CDR2 YENEEA, per germline. The CDR3 coding sequence is TGTGCCAGCAGCTTAGATGGGGACAGCCACACACAATACAATGAGCAGTTCTTC. Translated: CASSLDGDSHTQYNEQFF.

This clone showed up just once. The rearrangement links TRBV7-8 to TRBJ2-5, with 7 bases identical to TRBD1. Looked up from germline, CDR1 is SGHVS and CDR2 is FQNEAQ. This CDR3 has 15 residues. Trimming removed 5 bases from V and 2 bases from J; junction bases left unmatched: 8. CDR3 amino acids: CASSNIGTEQETQYF. Here the CDR3 DNA reads TGTGCCAGCAGCAACATAGGGACAGAACAAGAGACCCAGTACTTC.

This chain connects TRBV14 to TRBJ1-2; tentative D call: TRBD1 (5 bases). The CDR3 loop spans 13 amino acids. Looked up from germline, CDR1 is SGHDN and CDR2 is FVKESK. V was clipped by 4 bases and J by 5 bases, with 11 bases between them. Here the CDR3 reads CASSPGRRYGYTF. CDR3 bases: TGTGCCAGCAGCCCGGGACGAAGATATGGCTACACCTTC.

The chain recombines TRBV29-1 with TRBJ2-1, with D perhaps TRBD1 (6 bases). The germline V gene encodes CDR1 SQVTM and CDR2 ANQGSEA. The CDR3 length is 15 residues. Trimming removed 0 bases at V and 5 bases at J, with 14 bases between. The CDR3, as DNA: TGCAGCGTTGAAGACAACCGGGACACTAACAATGAGCAGTTCTTC. Translating gives CSVEDNRDTNNEQFF.

This clone has a handful of counts. The chain couples TRBV7-8 to TRBJ2-3; 7 bases align to TRBD1. Losses at the gene ends were 1 base for V and 6 bases for J; bases not matched to a gene: 10. The CDR3 totals 16 residues. The germline gives CDR1 SGHVS, CDR2 FQNEAQ. The CDR3 region is CASSLEPTGLYDTQYF. The CDR3 coding sequence is TGTGCCAGCAGCTTAGAACCGACAGGGCTTTACGATACGCAGTATTTT. The variable domain in full, completed from reference TRBV7-8 and TRBJ2-3, reads GAGVSQSPRYKVAKRGQDVALRCDPISGHVSLFWYQQALGQGPEFLTYFQNEAQLDKSGLPSDRFFAERPEGSVSTLKIQRTQQEDSAVYLCASSLEPTGLYDTQYFGPGTRLTVL.

In regard to this clone: The sample carries other DNA sequences with the same CDR3. The chain carries TRBV25-1 and TRBJ1-6; perhaps TRBD1 as D (5 bases). Germline V gene lookup returns CDR1 MGHDK and CDR2 SYGVNS. This CDR3 region has 13 residues. With 4 bases removed from V and 8 bases from J, the gap between germline ends came to 9 bases. CDR3 sequence: CASSVQGDSPLHF. In DNA, the CDR3 is TGTGCCAGCAGTGTCCAGGGAGATTCACCCCTCCACTTT.

CDR3 bases: TGTGCCAGCAGCGCCCCCTCGTATGAAGATGGCTACACCTTC. Its protein product is CASSAPSYEDGYTF. The chain couples TRBV9 to TRBJ1-2, with D uncertain. V was clipped by 3 bases and J by 6 bases, with 15 bases between them. Germline V gene lookup returns CDR1 SGDLS and CDR2 YYNGEE. This CDR3 comprises 14 residues.

This clone was observed a few times. V and J are TRBV6-5 and TRBJ2-2, with a possible D match to TRBD2 (5 bases). Looked up from germline, CDR1 is MNHEY and CDR2 is SVGAGI. CDR3 size: 12 residues. Trimming took 8 bases from V and 1 from J, leaving 5 bases between them. CDR3 sequence (DNA): TGTGCCAGCGGACTGAACACCGGGGAGCTGTTTTTT. It translates to CASGLNTGELFF.

The chain combines TRBV27 with TRBJ1-1, with D possibly being TRBD1 (6 bases). Deletions cut 3 bases from V and 3 bases from J, with 11 bases between. CDR3 length: 14 amino acids. CDR1 is MNHEY, CDR2 SMNVEV, per germline (reference sequence). DNA for the CDR3: TGTGCCAGCAGTTTCGGGACATCGTACACTGAAGCTTTCTTT. This translates into CASSFGTSYTEAFF.

In regard to this clone: Different DNA sequences within this sample yield the same CDR3. V usage is TRBV5-1 and J usage is TRBJ2-7; D is undetermined. CDR1 SGHRS and CDR2 YFSETQ come from the germline V gene. This CDR3 region has 11 residues. The V end lost 4 bases, the J end lost 4 bases, and 6 bases lay between the germline ends. The CDR3 sequence is CASSQGYEQYF. CDR3 nucleotides: TGCGCCAGCAGCCAAGGTTACGAGCAGTACTTC. Variable domain in full (rest from reference TRBV5-1 and TRBJ2-7): KAGVTQTPRYLIKTRGQQVTLSCSPISGHRSVSWYQQTPGQGLQFLFEYFSETQRNKGNFPGRFSGRQFSNSRSEMNVSTLELGDSALYLCASSQGYEQYFGPGTRLTVT.

The chain uses TRBV29-1 and TRBJ2-7, with 11 positions matching TRBD1. CDR1 SQVTM and CDR2 ANQGSEA come from the germline V gene. The CDR3 has 13 amino acids. V dropped 5 bases and J dropped 4; count of bases not matched to a gene: 4. The CDR3 DNA sequence: TGCAGCGTTCTGGACAGGGGGCGGTACGAGCAGTACTTC. Residues: CSVLDRGRYEQYF.

The chain carries TRBV27 and TRBJ2-1; D uncertain. The CDR3 spans 12 residues. V lost 3 bases and J 5 bases, leaving 5 bases between the germline ends. Germline CDR1 MNHEY, CDR2 SMNVEV (reference sequence). CDR3 coding DNA: TGTGCCAGCAGTTTTTACAACAATGAGCAGTTCTTC. As protein: CASSFYNNEQFF.